This T cell receptor beta chain stems from a study of T cell changes during pregnancy in multiple sclerosis. V was cut by 8 bases and J by 2 bases, with 10 bases left in between. The CDR3 has 12 residues. Per the germline V gene, CDR1 is SNHLY and CDR2 is FYNNEI. Method: immunoSEQ multiplex PCR; TCRdb's copy keeps in-frame clones and lacks some. Altogether some 93,000 clones are present, roughly 92% being singletons, with the ten largest covering approximately 2.2%. The chain joins TRBV2 to TRBJ2-7, with a possible D match to TRBD1 (5 bases). The source is a female donor with multiple sclerosis, enrolled in a pregnancy study. Sequenced here: peripheral blood, sampled after pregnancy. CDR3 residues: CASSPGTYEQYF. DNA of the CDR3: TGTGCCAGCTCGCCAGGGACCTACGAGCAGTACTTC.